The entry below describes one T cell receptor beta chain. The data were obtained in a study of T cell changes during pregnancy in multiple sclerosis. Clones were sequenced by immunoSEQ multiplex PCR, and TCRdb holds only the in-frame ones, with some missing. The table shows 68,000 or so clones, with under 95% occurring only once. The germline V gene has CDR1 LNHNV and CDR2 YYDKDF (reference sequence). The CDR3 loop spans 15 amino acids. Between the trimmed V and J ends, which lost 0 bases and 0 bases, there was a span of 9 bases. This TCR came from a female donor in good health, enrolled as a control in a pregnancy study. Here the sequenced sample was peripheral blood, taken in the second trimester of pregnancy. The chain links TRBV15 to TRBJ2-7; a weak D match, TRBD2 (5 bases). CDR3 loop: CATSRERANSYEQYF. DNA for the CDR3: TGTGCCACCAGCAGAGAGCGGGCCAACTCCTACGAGCAGTACTTC.